This record covers a single TCR beta chain. It lacks a known antigen. The sample holds no much larger clone one base away, and base qualities are not on file. These data belong to a study of blood T cell repertoires in COVID-19 (dated by TCRdb to about 2020). In terms of the full investigation: Samples from collaborators originated in the United States, Italy and Spain and spanned both the acute and convalescent phases of COVID-19. The material from the prospective study consisted of cDNA or gDNA derived from T cells, B-cell-depleted T cells, or PBMCs. Subjects who had been exposed to COVID-19, were actively infected with it, or had recovered from it provided the deeply sampled blood TCRbeta repertoires that made up the dataset. The repertoires were released in a freely available public database meant as a resource for research on the immune response to SARS-CoV-2. The samples were drawn from the first 160 participants of the ongoing ImmuneRACE study and from 1,200 or so subjects provided by 6 global collaborators. A de-identified subject ID, COVID-19 status, age in years and sex were almost always included in the sample metadata. Where available, HLA class I and class II types were taken from metadata supplied by the sample provider and were not determined by assay-based typing.

Points the paper makes about the study in general: The amount of clinical and demographic metadata varied by source and participant and was provided uncurated.

TCRbeta CDR3 regions were amplified from genomic DNA using the immunoSEQ Assay, a bias-controlled multiplex PCR. Concerning the study's data processing: The number of nucleated cells in each sample was estimated from the amplification of reference gene primers within the assay. To quantify the absolute abundance of each unique TCRbeta CDR3 rearrangement, sequence reads were collapsed and filtered. For each sample, productive Simpson clonality was calculated by taking the square root of Simpson's diversity index across productive rearrangements. TCRdb took this table from immuneACCESS and kept in-frame rearrangements with V and J called. Such tables lack part of the clones; where checked against another copy, unresolved V genes explain under half of the gap, and the rest is unexplained. The V and J calls and clone size are taken from that table; D and trimming were inferred from the DNA. Counted in this sample were about 59,000 clones; around 86% of them appeared once. The ten largest account for under 30% of the sample.

The collaborating institutions used their own protocols to collect whole blood in K2EDTA tubes. For TCRbeta analysis, collaborators shipped samples as frozen whole blood, isolated PBMCs, or DNA extracted from either of those sample types. From the cysteine through the phenylalanine, the CDR3 covers 13 amino acids. Kept here is only the CDR3 DNA, which spans 39 bases and is read in frame from base 1. At the junction V is shortened by 8 bases and J by 5 bases, with 11 bases in between. The germline V gene encodes CDR1 KGHDR and CDR2 SFDVKD. The TCR sequence derives from a woman of 80 years or more with active or convalescent COVID-19. The rearranged chain carries TRBV24-1 and TRBJ1-4; TRBD1 is a possible D gene, resting on 5 matching bases. The sequencing sample was made of peripheral blood. The DNA sequence is as follows: TGTGCCACCACCGGGACTACCAATGAAAAACTGTTTTTT. This encodes CATTGTTNEKLFF.